The rows below give T cell receptor beta chains drawn from one sample of a study of control samples from healthy donors and cancer patients. Profiling relied on immunoSEQ multiplex PCR, and the TCRdb table lists in-frame clones only, not all of them. In the table there are fewer than 200,000 clones, 93% of which are singletons. The sequencing input was blood. These receptors all come from a woman aged 55-69 years in good health. Each CDR3 is given with its conserved first and last residue. A D gene is named only where the DNA matches it firmly. Rows may omit the clone size; those that give it use once, few, many or a size class.

size: NA; V: TRBV5-1; J: TRBJ1-3; D: NA; DNA: TGCGCCAGCCGCGAAGGGGCGGATGGAAACACCATATATTTT; CDR3: CASREGADGNTIYF
size: NA; V: TRBV7-9; J: TRBJ1-5; D: TRBD1; DNA: TGTGCCAGCAGCCGGGACAGGGCCCCCTATAGCAATCAGCCCCAGCATTTT; CDR3: CASSRDRAPYSNQPQHF
size: NA; V: TRBV12-3/TRBV12-4; J: TRBJ1-3; D: NA; DNA: TGTGCCAGCAGTCCACAAGTCCACACCATATATTTT; CDR3: CASSPQVHTIYF
size: NA; V: TRBV9; J: TRBJ1-2; D: NA; DNA: TGTGCCAGCAGCGGCCGATGGGGGAATGGCTACACCTTC; CDR3: CASSGRWGNGYTF
size: NA; V: TRBV18; J: TRBJ1-2; D: TRBD1; DNA: TGTGCCAGCTCACAGGGACAGGCTAACTATGGCTACACCTTC; CDR3: CASSQGQANYGYTF
size: NA; V: TRBV3-1/TRBV3-2; J: TRBJ1-6; D: TRBD1; DNA: TGTGCCAGCAGCCGCGGGACAGAAAGCTATAATTCACCCCTCCACTTT; CDR3: CASSRGTESYNSPLHF
size: NA; V: TRBV12-3/TRBV12-4; J: TRBJ2-2; D: NA; DNA: TGTGCCAGCAGTGCTAGTCCAGGCGGGGAGCTGTTTTTT; CDR3: CASSASPGGELFF
size: NA; V: TRBV29-1; J: TRBJ1-2; D: TRBD1; DNA: TGCAGCGGACAGGGGGGTGATGGGGGCTACACCTTC; CDR3: CSGQGGDGGYTF
size: NA; V: TRBV20-1; J: TRBJ1-4; D: NA; DNA: TGCAGTGCTAGACCCCGTGAAAAACTGTTTTTT; CDR3: CSARPREKLFF
size: NA; V: TRBV14; J: TRBJ2-4; D: TRBD1; DNA: TGTGCCAGCAGCATCCAGGGGGCGGACAAAAACATTCAGTACTTC; CDR3: CASSIQGADKNIQYF
size: NA; V: TRBV7-2; J: TRBJ1-3; D: NA; DNA: TGTGCCAGCGGAAACAAGGCTGGAAACACCATATATTTT; CDR3: CASGNKAGNTIYF
size: NA; V: TRBV7-8; J: TRBJ2-2; D: NA; DNA: TGTGCCAGCAGCCGAGTATCGAACACCGGGGAGCTGTTTTTT; CDR3: CASSRVSNTGELFF
size: NA; V: TRBV7-9; J: TRBJ1-6; D: TRBD1; DNA: TGTGCCAGCAGCCCAGGACAGGCCTATAATTCACCCCTCCACTTT; CDR3: CASSPGQAYNSPLHF
size: NA; V: TRBV4-3; J: TRBJ1-1; D: NA; DNA: TGCGCCAGCAGCCATAGACCGACATCGCTACGTGAAGCTTTCTTT; CDR3: CASSHRPTSLREAFF
size: once; V: TRBV5-8; J: TRBJ2-7; D: TRBD2; DNA: TGTGCCAGCAGCTTGGCCCCTAGCGGGACCAGAGCCTACGAGCAGTACTTC; CDR3: CASSLAPSGTRAYEQYF
size: NA; V: TRBV6-2/TRBV6-3; J: TRBJ2-3; D: TRBD2; DNA: TGTGCCAGCAGTTACCGGACTAGCGGGGGTGGCACAGATACGCAGTATTTT; CDR3: CASSYRTSGGGTDTQYF
size: NA; V: TRBV15; J: TRBJ1-3; D: NA; DNA: TGTGCCACCAGCAGATCAGGCGGCCCAGGCATTGGAAACACCATATATTTT; CDR3: CATSRSGGPGIGNTIYF
size: NA; V: TRBV7-2; J: TRBJ2-3; D: NA; DNA: TGTGCCAGCAGCGCAGGGGGGCTCACAGATACGCAGTATTTT; CDR3: CASSAGGLTDTQYF
size: NA; V: TRBV30; J: TRBJ2-1; D: TRBD2; DNA: TGTGCCTGGAGTGCCATAGCGGGGATTGAGCAGTTCTTC; CDR3: CAWSAIAGIEQFF
size: NA; V: TRBV7-2; J: TRBJ2-2; D: TRBD2; DNA: TGTGCCAGCAGCTCCCGCTGGCGCGGGGGGGTAAACACCGGGGAGCTGTTTTTT; CDR3: CASSSRWRGGVNTGELFF
size: NA; V: TRBV4-2; J: TRBJ2-1; D: NA; DNA: TGTGCCAGCAGCCAAGACGAATGGGGGTATGAGCAGTTCTTC; CDR3: CASSQDEWGYEQFF
size: NA; V: TRBV5-4; J: TRBJ1-2; D: TRBD1; DNA: TGTGCCAGCAACAAAAATCCAACAGGGACAGGAGGCTATGGCTACACCTTC; CDR3: CASNKNPTGTGGYGYTF
size: NA; V: TRBV9; J: TRBJ1-4; D: TRBD1; DNA: TGTGCCAGCAGCGTATGGACAGGGGGTAATGAAAAACTGTTTTTT; CDR3: CASSVWTGGNEKLFF
size: few; V: TRBV5-6; J: TRBJ1-2; D: NA; DNA: TGTGCCAGCAGCTTGGTAGCCGCTAACTATGGCTACACCTTC; CDR3: CASSLVAANYGYTF